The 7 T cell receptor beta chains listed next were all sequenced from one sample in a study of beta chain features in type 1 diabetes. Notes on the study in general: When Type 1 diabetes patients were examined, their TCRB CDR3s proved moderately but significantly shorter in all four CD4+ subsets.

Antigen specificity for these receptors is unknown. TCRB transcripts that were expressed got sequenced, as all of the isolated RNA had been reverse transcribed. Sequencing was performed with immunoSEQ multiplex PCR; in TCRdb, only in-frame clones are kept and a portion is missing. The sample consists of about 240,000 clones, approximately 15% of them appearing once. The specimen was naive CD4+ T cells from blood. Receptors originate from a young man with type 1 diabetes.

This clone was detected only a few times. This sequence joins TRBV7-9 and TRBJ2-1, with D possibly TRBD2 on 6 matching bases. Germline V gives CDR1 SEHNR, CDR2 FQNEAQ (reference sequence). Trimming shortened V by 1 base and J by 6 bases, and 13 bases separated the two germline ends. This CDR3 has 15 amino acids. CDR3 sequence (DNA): TGTGCCAGCAGCTTAGTGGGGGGAGTCGGCAATGAGCAGTTCTTC. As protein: CASSLVGGVGNEQFF.

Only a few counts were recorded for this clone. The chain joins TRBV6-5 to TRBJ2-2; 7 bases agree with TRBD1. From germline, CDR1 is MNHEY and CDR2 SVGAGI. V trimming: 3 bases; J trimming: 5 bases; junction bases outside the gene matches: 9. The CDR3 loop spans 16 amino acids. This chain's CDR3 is CASSYETQQGTGELFF. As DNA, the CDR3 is TGTGCCAGCAGTTATGAGACCCAACAGGGGACCGGGGAGCTGTTTTTT.

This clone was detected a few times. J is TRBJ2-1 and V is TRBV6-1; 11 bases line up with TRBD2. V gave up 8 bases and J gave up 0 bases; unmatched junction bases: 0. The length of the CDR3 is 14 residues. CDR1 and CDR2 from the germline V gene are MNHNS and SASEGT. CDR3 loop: CASLAGGSYNEQFF. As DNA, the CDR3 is TGTGCCAGCCTAGCGGGAGGCTCCTACAATGAGCAGTTCTTC.

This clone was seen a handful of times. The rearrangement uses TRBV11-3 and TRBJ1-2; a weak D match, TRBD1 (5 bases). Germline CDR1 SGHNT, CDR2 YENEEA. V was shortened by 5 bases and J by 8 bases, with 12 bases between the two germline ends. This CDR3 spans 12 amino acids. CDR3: CASSRGTAGYTF. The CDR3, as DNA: TGTGCCAGCAGCCGGGGGACCGCCGGCTACACCTTC.

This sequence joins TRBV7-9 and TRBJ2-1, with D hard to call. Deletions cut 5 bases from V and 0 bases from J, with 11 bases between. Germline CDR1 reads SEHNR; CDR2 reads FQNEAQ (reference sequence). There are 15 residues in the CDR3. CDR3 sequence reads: CASSPAASSYNEQFF. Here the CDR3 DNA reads TGTGCCAGCAGCCCCGCGGCGAGCTCCTACAATGAGCAGTTCTTC.

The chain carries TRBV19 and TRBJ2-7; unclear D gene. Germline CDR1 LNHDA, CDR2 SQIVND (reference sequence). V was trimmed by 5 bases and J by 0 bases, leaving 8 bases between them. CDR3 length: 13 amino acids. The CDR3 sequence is CASSRDTSYEQYF. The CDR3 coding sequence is TGTGCCAGTAGTCGAGACACCTCCTACGAGCAGTACTTC. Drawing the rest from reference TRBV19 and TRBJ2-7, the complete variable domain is DGGITQSPKYLFRKEGQNVTLSCEQNLNHDAMYWYRQDPGQGLRLIYYSQIVNDFQKGDIAEGYSVSREKKESFPLTVTSAQKNPTAFYLCASSRDTSYEQYFGPGTRLTVT.

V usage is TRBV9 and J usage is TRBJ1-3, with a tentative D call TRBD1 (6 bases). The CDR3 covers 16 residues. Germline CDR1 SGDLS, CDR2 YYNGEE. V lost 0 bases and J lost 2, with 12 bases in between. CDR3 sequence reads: CASSVATGTTGNTIYF. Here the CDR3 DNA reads TGTGCCAGCAGCGTAGCTACAGGGACAACTGGAAACACCATATATTTT.